The 17 T cell receptor beta chains given below trace back to one sample, sequenced in a study of regulatory T cells in long-lasting Graves disease. The TCR beta library used iRepertoire HTBI primers with Arm-PCR amplification of CDR3. MiXCR, run by TCRdb on the multiplex PCR reads, gives a single entry per CDR3 protein. In the table there are about 660,000 distinct CDR3 sequences, about 30% of which are singletons. The time point is: persistent/refractory GD, antithyroid drugs over 5 years with positive TRAb. Generation of the TCR library employed RNA extracted from PBMCs. Sequencing used peripheral blood mononuclear cells (PBMCs), obtained when the disease was refractory, from a patient treated with antithyroid drugs. These receptors were taken from a female donor with Graves disease.

The gene calls are TRBV15 and TRBJ1-1; D not certain. The CDR3 totals 12 residues. Deletions cut 7 bases from V and 6 bases from J, with 12 bases between. CDR1 is LNHNV and CDR2 is YYDKDF in the germline V gene (reference sequence). The CDR3, as DNA: TGTGCCACCACGGACTCAATGGCTGAAGCTTTCTTT. Translation: CATTDSMAEAFF.

The V call is TRBV11-2, the J call TRBJ1-1, with 8 bases fitting TRBD1. The CDR3 sequence is 16 residues long. Germline values: CDR1 SGHAT, CDR2 FQNNGV. V trimming: 1 base; J trimming: 4 bases; junction bases outside the gene matches: 8. This CDR3 is CASSLVAGGAGTEAFF. The CDR3 bases are TGTGCCAGCAGCTTAGTGGCAGGGGGCGCGGGCACTGAAGCTTTCTTT.

The gene calls are TRBV4-1 and TRBJ2-2, with 8 bases matching TRBD2. This CDR3 region has 18 residues. J gave up 6 bases and V 5 bases, and 17 bases lay outside the gene matches. Germline V gives CDR1 MGHRA, CDR2 YSYEKL. The DNA for the CDR3 is TGCGCCAGCAGCTTCGAAAGGGCGGGAGGCGAAAAGGCCGGGGAGCTGTTTTTT. It yields the protein CASSFERAGGEKAGELFF.

This clonotype was picked up a small number of times. This rearrangement joins TRBV6-1 to TRBJ1-5, with D unresolved. Germline V gives CDR1 MNHNS, CDR2 SASEGT. Trimming took 6 bases from V and 4 from J, leaving 19 bases between them. The CDR3 has 16 amino acids. Here the CDR3 DNA reads TGTGCCAGCAGCAGTACCAGGACTCCGACGAATCAGCCCCAGCATTTT. Residues: CASSSTRTPTNQPQHF.

Only one count was recorded for this clonotype. This chain connects TRBV5-4 to TRBJ1-2, with 11 bases fitting TRBD1. V lost 4 bases and J lost 0; bases outside the gene matches: 5. CDR3 length: 16 amino acids. Germline values: CDR1 SGHNT, CDR2 YYREEE (reference sequence). CDR3 loop: CASSQPGQGANYGYTF. The CDR3, as DNA: TGTGCCAGCAGCCAGCCGGGACAGGGGGCTAACTATGGCTACACCTTC.

The chain joins TRBV19 to TRBJ1-2; D possibly corresponds to TRBD1 (6 bases). Between the trimmed V and J ends, which lost 5 bases and 4 bases, there was a span of 14 bases. The germline V gene has CDR1 LNHDA and CDR2 SQIVND (reference sequence). This CDR3 has 14 amino acids. CDR3 loop: CASSSDTGIYGYTF. The CDR3 nucleotides are TGTGCCAGTAGTTCCGACACAGGGATCTATGGCTACACCTTC.

The rearrangement links TRBV7-3 to TRBJ1-2; no clear D gene. CDR3 length: 15 amino acids. Deletions cut 1 base from V and 7 bases from J, with 16 bases between. Germline CDR1 SGHTA, CDR2 FQGTGA. The CDR3 loop is CASSLICWGFSGYTF. The CDR3 nucleotides are TGTGCCAGCAGCTTAATCTGCTGGGGATTCAGTGGCTACACCTTC.

The rearrangement uses TRBV10-3 and TRBJ2-7, with 14 bases identical to TRBD2. After removal of 6 bases from V and 2 bases from J, the junction contained 3 bases not matched to a gene. Per germline, CDR1 ENHRY and CDR2 SYGVKD. The CDR3 loop spans 15 amino acids. CDR3 coding DNA: TGTGCCATCAGGAAGGGACTAGCGGGAGCCTACGAGCAGTACTTC. Amino acid sequence: CAIRKGLAGAYEQYF.

This sequence joins TRBV12-3 or TRBV12-4 and TRBJ1-1; no firm D call. Trimming cost V 2 bases and J 9 bases, with 7 bases left between them. This CDR3 is 11 amino acids long. CDR3 amino acids: CASSLKVQAFF. DNA for the CDR3: TGTGCCAGCAGTTTAAAGGTACAAGCTTTCTTT.

The J gene is TRBJ1-3, the V gene TRBV3-1; D call uncertain. The CDR3 is 15 amino acids. The germline V gene has CDR1 LGHDT and CDR2 YNNKEL (reference sequence). The germline V and J ends were trimmed by 0 bases and 1 base, with 7 bases remaining between them. The CDR3 DNA is TGTGCCAGCAGCCAAGACCGATTATCTGGAAACACCATATATTTT. It specifies CASSQDRLSGNTIYF.

This clonotype was observed at least ten times. As DNA, the CDR3 is TGTGCCAGCAGTTACGAGGGGAGAGAGACCCAGTACTTC. This translates into CASSYEGRETQYF. J is TRBJ2-5 and V is TRBV6-5; D possibly uses TRBD1 or TRBD2 (5 bases each). The CDR3 is made up of 13 amino acids. The V and J ends lost 2 bases and 4 bases respectively, with 8 bases between them. Germline V gene data show CDR1 as MNHEY and CDR2 as SVGAGI.

This chain connects TRBV25-1 to TRBJ2-1; D is perhaps TRBD1 (5 bases). The CDR3 covers 14 residues. Trimming took 2 bases from V and 4 from J, leaving 9 bases between them. Looked up from germline, CDR1 is MGHDK and CDR2 is SYGVNS. The CDR3 DNA reads TGTGCCAGCAGTGAAGGGGCAGAATACAATGAGCAGTTCTTC. Its translation: CASSEGAEYNEQFF.

The V call is TRBV6-5, the J call TRBJ1-1; D is undetermined. The CDR3 runs to 13 residues. Trimming pared 2 bases from V and 7 bases from J, leaving 11 bases between. CDR1 and CDR2 from the germline V gene are MNHEY and SVGAGI. The chain's CDR3 is CASSYQGSSEAFF. The DNA of the CDR3 is TGTGCCAGCAGTTACCAAGGGTCCAGTGAAGCTTTCTTT.

This clonotype was counted a few times. The CDR3 region is CASSLHDLDAGELFF. CDR3 DNA sequence: TGTGCCAGCAGTTTACACGATCTGGATGCCGGGGAGCTGTTTTTT. J is TRBJ2-2 and V is TRBV12-3 or TRBV12-4; no reliable D call. The V and J ends lost 2 bases and 6 bases respectively, with 13 bases between them. This CDR3 region has 15 residues.

This chain links TRBV28 with TRBJ2-7, with TRBD1 matching over 8 bases. V shed 4 bases, J shed 3 bases, and the junction held 5 bases outside the gene matches. Germline loops: CDR1 MDHEN, CDR2 SYDVKM. This CDR3 is built from 14 residues. Here the CDR3 reads CASSSTGAYYEQYF. CDR3 coding DNA: TGTGCCAGCAGTTCGACAGGGGCTTACTACGAGCAGTACTTC.

This rearrangement joins TRBV7-3 to TRBJ2-3; 12 bases align to TRBD2. Trimming at V came to 5 bases and at J to 6 bases, leaving 6 bases not matched to a gene. The CDR3 sequence is 15 residues long. Germline V CDR1 and CDR2: SGHTA, FQGTGA. In DNA form, the CDR3 reads TGTGCCAGCAGCCCCCTAGCGGGAGGGGTCGATACGCAGTATTTT. Encoded protein: CASSPLAGGVDTQYF.

This clonotype was picked up many times. The J gene is TRBJ2-2, the V gene TRBV3-1; 12 bases are shared with TRBD2. The trim removed 4 bases at V and 6 bases at J, leaving 3 bases unmatched. CDR3 length equals 15 residues. Germline lookup yields CDR1 LGHDT and CDR2 YNNKEL (reference sequence). The DNA for the CDR3 is TGTGCCAGCAGCCCGTGGACTAGCGGGGCCGGGGAGCTGTTTTTT. Translated, it gives CASSPWTSGAGELFF.